This record concerns one T cell receptor beta chain sequence. Antigen specificity is unknown. The data stem from a study of T cell repertoires in cytomegalovirus infection. TCRdb independently ran MiXCR on the reads; one entry per CDR3 protein. The sample records 700,000 to 850,000 distinct CDR3 sequences, approximately 29% being singletons. Here the sequenced sample was cultured CD8+ T cells from PBMCs, taken from culture after CMV antigen stimulation. The source of this sequence is a human donor in good health (CMV status not recorded). Some clones in this sample may be carry-over from other donors' samples.

The chain's CDR3 is CATSSLGKGETQYF. CDR3 in DNA: TGTGCCACCAGTAGTTTGGGAAAGGGGGAGACCCAGTACTTC. The chain couples TRBV19 to TRBJ2-5; D is perhaps TRBD1 (5 bases). V was pared by 10 bases and J by 5 bases, with 20 bases between. CDR3 length equals 14 residues. Germline V gives CDR1 LNHDA, CDR2 SQIVND (reference sequence).